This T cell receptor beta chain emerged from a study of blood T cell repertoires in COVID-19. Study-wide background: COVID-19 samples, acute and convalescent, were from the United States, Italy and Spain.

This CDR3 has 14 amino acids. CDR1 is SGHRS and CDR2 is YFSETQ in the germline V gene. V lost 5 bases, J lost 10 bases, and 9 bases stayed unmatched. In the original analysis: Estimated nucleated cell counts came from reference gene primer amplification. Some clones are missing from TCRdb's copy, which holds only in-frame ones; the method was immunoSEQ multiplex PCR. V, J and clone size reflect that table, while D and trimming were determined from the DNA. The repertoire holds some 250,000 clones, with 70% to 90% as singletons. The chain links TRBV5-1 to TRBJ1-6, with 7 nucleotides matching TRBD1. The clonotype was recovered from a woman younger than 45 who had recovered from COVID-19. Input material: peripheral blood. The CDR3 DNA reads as TGCGCCAGCAGTTTGCCAGGGGGACAATCACCCCTCCACTTT. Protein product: CASSLPGGQSPLHF.